This T cell receptor beta chain comes out of a study of blood T cell repertoires in COVID-19. Study-level information: Material from acute and convalescent COVID-19 was sourced from the United States, Italy and Spain. Nucleic acid was either cDNA or gDNA, and it came from T cells, B-cell-depleted T cells, or PBMCs.

Here immunoSEQ multiplex PCR was the method, and the copy in TCRdb shows in-frame clones only, minus some. The sample lists some 70,000 clones; approximately 86% were seen once. With V trimmed by 6 bases and J by 2 bases, 10 bases remained unmatched. The CDR3 runs 16 residues. The germline V gene has CDR1 LNHDA and CDR2 SQIVND (reference sequence). The receptor was derived from a man in his 60s with acute or convalescent COVID-19. The source material was peripheral blood. The chain is built from TRBV19 and TRBJ1-2; 9 bases fit TRBD1. The CDR3 DNA follows: TGTGCCAGTAGAAAACGAAACAGGGGGCTAAACTATGGCTACACCTTC. Residues: CASRKRNRGLNYGYTF.